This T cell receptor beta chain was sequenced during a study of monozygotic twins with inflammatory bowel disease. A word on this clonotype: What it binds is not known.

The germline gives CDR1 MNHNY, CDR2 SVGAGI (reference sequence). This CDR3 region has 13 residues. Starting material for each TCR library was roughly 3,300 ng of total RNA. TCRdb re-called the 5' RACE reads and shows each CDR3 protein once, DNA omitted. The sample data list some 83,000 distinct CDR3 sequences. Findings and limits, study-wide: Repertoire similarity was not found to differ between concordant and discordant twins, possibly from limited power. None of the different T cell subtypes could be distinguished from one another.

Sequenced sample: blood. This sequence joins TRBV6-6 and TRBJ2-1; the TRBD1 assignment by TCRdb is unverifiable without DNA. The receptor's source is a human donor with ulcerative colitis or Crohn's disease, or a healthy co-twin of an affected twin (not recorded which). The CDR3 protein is CASAGGYYNEQFF.